The 7 T cell receptor beta chains below come from one sample, sequenced in a study of T cells in Graves' hyperthyroidism and ophthalmopathy. Using RNA transcripts as the source, TCR beta CDR3 regions were amplified. TCR CDR3 regions were first amplified by RT-PCR with HTBI primers. Via MiXCR, TCRdb re-called the multiplex PCR reads, giving one row per CDR3 protein. The sample carries approximately 370,000 distinct CDR3 sequences, about 16% recorded once. The sample was blood. The source of these receptors is a woman in her 30s with Graves' hyperthyroidism.

This clonotype was counted ten times or more. The chain has TRBV18 and TRBJ2-1, with D perhaps matching TRBD2 (6 bases). The ends were cut back, 3 bases at V and 9 bases at J, with 12 bases in the middle. This CDR3 is 13 amino acids long. Germline lookup yields CDR1 KGHSH and CDR2 LQKENI. The DNA for the CDR3 is TGTGCCAGCTCACCCAGCACTAGCAGTGAGCAGTTCTTC. Amino acid sequence: CASSPSTSSEQFF.

A note on this clonotype: This may be a read error, as it is one base from a much larger clone. The chain recombines TRBV29-1 with TRBJ2-3, with D perhaps matching TRBD2 (6 bases). This CDR3 contains 12 residues. Looked up from germline, CDR1 is SQVTM and CDR2 is ANQGSEA. CDR3 coding DNA: TGCAGCGTGGGAACTAGCACAGATGCGCAGTATTTT. It specifies CSVGTSTDAQYF.

Ten or more counts support this clonotype. The chain recombines TRBV5-1 with TRBJ1-1, with D possibly matching TRBD1 (5 bases). The CDR3 totals 15 residues. The germline V and J ends were trimmed by 3 bases and 4 bases, with 16 bases remaining between them. In germline, CDR1 is SGHRS, CDR2 YFSETQ. CDR3 sequence (DNA): TGCGCCAGCAGCTCCCTGGGGGTGGGGCCCACTGAAGCTTTCTTT. It specifies CASSSLGVGPTEAFF.

The chain employs TRBV24-1 and TRBJ2-7; D is unresolved. This CDR3 is 15 amino acids long. Per the germline V gene, CDR1 is KGHDR and CDR2 is SFDVKD. Deletions cut 2 bases from V and 2 bases from J, with 12 bases between. The CDR3 reads CATSDSRVFPYEQYF. In DNA form, the CDR3 reads TGTGCCACCAGTGATTCTAGGGTTTTTCCCTACGAGCAGTACTTC.

This clonotype was found many times. V usage is TRBV3-1 and J usage is TRBJ2-1; D uncertain. The CDR3 loop spans 11 amino acids. Trimming removed 3 bases from V and 7 bases from J, with 4 bases in between. Germline V gives CDR1 LGHDT, CDR2 YNNKEL (reference sequence). This chain's CDR3 is CASSHLNEQFF. CDR3 sequence (DNA): TGTGCCAGCAGCCACCTTAATGAGCAGTTCTTC.

This clonotype appeared a few times. The chain combines TRBV2 with TRBJ1-5; D not resolved. Germline lookup yields CDR1 SNHLY and CDR2 FYNNEI. The CDR3 is 14 amino acids. Between the trimmed V and J ends, which lost 7 bases and 1 base, there was a span of 11 bases. The DNA for the CDR3 is TGTGCCAGCACGCAGGAAAGGAGCAATCAGCCCCAGCATTTT. Amino acid sequence: CASTQERSNQPQHF.

This clonotype was observed a few times. CDR3 residues: CASSQGTSDNTGELFF. CDR3 nucleotide sequence: TGTGCCAGCAGCCAAGGGACTAGCGATAACACCGGGGAGCTGTTTTTT. J is TRBJ2-2 and V is TRBV4-2, with 9 bases that match TRBD2. Trimming took 1 base from V and 2 from J; bases not matched to a gene: 2. Per germline, CDR1 LGHNA and CDR2 YNFKEQ. This CDR3 is 16 amino acids long.